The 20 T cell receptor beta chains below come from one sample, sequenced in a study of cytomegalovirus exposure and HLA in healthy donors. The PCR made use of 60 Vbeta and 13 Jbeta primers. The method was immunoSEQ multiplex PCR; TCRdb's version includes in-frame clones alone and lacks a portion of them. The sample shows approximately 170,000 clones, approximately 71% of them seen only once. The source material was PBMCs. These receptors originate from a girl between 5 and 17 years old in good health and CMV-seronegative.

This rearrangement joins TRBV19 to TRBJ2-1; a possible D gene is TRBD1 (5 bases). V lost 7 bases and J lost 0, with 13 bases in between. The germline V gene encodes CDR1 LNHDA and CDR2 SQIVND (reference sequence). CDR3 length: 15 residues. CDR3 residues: CASTLQDSSYNEQFF. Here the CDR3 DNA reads TGTGCCAGTACCTTACAGGATAGCTCCTACAATGAGCAGTTCTTC.

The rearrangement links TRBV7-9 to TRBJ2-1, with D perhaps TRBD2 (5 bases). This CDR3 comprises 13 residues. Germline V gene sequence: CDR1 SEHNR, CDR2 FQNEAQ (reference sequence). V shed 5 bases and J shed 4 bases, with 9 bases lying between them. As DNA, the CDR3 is TGTGCCAGCAGCCGCGGAGGTTACAATGAGCAGTTCTTC. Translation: CASSRGGYNEQFF.

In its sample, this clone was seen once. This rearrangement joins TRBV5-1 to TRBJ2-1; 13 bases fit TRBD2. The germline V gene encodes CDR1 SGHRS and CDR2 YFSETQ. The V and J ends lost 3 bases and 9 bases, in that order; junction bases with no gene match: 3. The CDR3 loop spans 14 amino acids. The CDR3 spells CASSWTSGGLEQFF. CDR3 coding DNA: TGCGCCAGCAGCTGGACTAGCGGGGGACTTGAGCAGTTCTTC.

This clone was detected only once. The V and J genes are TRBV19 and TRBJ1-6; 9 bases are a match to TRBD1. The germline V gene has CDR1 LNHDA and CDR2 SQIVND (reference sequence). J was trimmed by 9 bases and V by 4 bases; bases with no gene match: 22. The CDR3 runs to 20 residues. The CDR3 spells CASSTRSIGTGRVSSSPLHF. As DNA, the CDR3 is TGTGCCAGTAGTACCCGATCAATCGGGACAGGGAGGGTCTCAAGTTCACCCCTCCACTTT.

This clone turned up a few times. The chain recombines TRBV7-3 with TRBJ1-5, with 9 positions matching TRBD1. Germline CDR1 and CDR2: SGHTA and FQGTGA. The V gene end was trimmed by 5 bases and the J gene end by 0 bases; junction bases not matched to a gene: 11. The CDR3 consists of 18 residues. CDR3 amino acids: CASSRKGDRGDSNQPQHF. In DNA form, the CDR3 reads TGTGCCAGCAGCCGAAAAGGAGACAGGGGGGATAGCAATCAGCCCCAGCATTTT.

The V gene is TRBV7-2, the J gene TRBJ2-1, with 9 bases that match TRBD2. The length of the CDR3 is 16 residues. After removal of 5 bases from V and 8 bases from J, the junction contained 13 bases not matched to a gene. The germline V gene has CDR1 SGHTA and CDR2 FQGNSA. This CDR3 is CASSRLPAGGWDEQFF. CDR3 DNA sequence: TGTGCCAGCAGCAGGCTACCAGCGGGGGGCTGGGATGAGCAGTTCTTC.

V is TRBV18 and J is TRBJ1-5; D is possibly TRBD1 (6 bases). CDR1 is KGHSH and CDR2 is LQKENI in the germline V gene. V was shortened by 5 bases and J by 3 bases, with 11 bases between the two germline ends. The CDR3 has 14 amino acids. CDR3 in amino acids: CASSVQGSNQPQHF. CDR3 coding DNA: TGTGCCAGCTCAGTACAGGGATCCAATCAGCCCCAGCATTTT.

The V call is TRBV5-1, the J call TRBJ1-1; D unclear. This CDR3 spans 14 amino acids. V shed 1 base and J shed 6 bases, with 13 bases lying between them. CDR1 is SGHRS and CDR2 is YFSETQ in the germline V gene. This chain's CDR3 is CASSLSSTNAEAFF. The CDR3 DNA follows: TGCGCCAGCAGCTTGTCATCCACAAACGCTGAAGCTTTCTTT.

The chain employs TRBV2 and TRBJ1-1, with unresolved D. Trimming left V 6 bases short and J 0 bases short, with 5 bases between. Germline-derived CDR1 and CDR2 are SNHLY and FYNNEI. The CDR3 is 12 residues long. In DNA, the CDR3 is TGTGCCAGCAGGCTATTGAACACTGAAGCTTTCTTT. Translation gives CASRLLNTEAFF.

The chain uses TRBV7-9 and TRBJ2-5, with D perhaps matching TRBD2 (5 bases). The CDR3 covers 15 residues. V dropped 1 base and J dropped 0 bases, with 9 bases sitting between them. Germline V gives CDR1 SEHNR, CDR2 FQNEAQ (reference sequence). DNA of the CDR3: TGTGCCAGCAGCTTAGGGCGGGCTTACCAAGAGACCCAGTACTTC. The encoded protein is CASSLGRAYQETQYF. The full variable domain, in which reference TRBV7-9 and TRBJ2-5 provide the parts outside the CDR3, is DTGVSQNPRHKITKRGQNVTFRCDPISEHNRLYWYRQTLGQGPEFLTYFQNEAQLEKSRLLSDRFSAERPKGSFSTLEIQRTEQGDSAMYLCASSLGRAYQETQYFGPGTRLLVL.

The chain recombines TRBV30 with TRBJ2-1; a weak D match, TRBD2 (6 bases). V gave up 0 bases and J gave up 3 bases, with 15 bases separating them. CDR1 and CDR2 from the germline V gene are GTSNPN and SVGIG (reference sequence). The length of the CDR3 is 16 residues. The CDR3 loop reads CAWSVPETRHYNEQFF. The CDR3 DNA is TGTGCCTGGAGTGTCCCCGAGACTAGACACTACAATGAGCAGTTCTTC.

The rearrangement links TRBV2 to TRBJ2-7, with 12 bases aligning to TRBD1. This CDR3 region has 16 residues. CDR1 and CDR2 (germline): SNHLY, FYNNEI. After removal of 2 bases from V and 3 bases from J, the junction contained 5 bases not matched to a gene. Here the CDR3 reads CASSEMGQGANYEQYF. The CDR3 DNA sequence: TGTGCCAGCAGTGAAATGGGACAGGGGGCAAACTACGAGCAGTACTTC.

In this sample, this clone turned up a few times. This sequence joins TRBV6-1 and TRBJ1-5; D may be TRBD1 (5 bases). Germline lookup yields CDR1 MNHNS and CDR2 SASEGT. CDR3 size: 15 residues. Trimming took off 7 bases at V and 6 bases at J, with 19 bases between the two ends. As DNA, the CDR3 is TGTGCCAGCAAACGAATCACGGGGGACGGTCAGCCCCAGCATTTT. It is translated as CASKRITGDGQPQHF.

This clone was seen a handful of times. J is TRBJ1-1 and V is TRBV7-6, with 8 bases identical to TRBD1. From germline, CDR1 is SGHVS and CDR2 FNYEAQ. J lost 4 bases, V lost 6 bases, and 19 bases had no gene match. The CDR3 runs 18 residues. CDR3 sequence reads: CASSWKGATGVGGTEAFF. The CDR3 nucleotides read TGTGCCAGCAGTTGGAAGGGAGCGACAGGGGTGGGGGGCACTGAAGCTTTCTTT.

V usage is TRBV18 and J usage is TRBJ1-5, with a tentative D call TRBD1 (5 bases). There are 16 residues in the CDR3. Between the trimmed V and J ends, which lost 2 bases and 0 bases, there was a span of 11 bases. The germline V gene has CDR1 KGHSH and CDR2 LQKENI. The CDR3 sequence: CASSPGSGYSNQPQHF. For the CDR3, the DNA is TGTGCCAGCTCACCAGGGTCAGGGTATAGCAATCAGCCCCAGCATTTT.

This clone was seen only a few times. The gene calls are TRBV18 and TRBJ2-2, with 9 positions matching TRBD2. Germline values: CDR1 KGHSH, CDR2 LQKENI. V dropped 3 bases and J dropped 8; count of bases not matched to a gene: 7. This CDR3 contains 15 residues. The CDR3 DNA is TGTGCCAGCTCACCGCCGGGACTAGCTTTAGGGGAGCTGTTTTTT. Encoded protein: CASSPPGLALGELFF. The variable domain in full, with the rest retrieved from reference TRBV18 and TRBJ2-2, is NAGVMQNPRHLVRRRGQEARLRCSPMKGHSHVYWYRQLPEEGLKFMVYLQKENIIDESGMPKERFSAEFPKEGPSILRIQQVVRGDSAAYFCASSPPGLALGELFFGEGSRLTVL.

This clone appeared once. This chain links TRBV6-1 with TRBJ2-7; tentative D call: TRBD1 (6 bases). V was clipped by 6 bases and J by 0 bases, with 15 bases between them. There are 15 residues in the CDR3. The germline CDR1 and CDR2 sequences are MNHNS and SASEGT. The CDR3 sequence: CASSLIWDISYEQYF. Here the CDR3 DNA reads TGTGCCAGCAGCCTTATTTGGGACATCTCCTACGAGCAGTACTTC.

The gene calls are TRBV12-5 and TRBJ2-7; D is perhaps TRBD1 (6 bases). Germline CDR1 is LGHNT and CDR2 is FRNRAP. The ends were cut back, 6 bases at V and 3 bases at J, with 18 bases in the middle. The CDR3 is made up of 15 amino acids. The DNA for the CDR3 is TGTGCTAGTGGATCCCCCCAGGGGTCGTTCTACGAGCAGTACTTC. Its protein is CASGSPQGSFYEQYF.

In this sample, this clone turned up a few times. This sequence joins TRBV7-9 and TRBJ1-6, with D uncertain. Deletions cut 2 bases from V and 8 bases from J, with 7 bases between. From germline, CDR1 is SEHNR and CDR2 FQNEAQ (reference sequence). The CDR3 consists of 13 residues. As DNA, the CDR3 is TGTGCCAGCAGCTTACAGGTCGATTCACCCCTCCACTTT. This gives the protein CASSLQVDSPLHF.

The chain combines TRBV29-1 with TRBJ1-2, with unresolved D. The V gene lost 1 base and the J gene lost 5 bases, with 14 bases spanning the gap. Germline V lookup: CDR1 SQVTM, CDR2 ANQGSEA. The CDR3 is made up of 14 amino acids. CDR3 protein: CSVEVSQAEYGYTF. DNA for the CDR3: TGCAGCGTTGAAGTCTCGCAGGCAGAATATGGCTACACCTTC.